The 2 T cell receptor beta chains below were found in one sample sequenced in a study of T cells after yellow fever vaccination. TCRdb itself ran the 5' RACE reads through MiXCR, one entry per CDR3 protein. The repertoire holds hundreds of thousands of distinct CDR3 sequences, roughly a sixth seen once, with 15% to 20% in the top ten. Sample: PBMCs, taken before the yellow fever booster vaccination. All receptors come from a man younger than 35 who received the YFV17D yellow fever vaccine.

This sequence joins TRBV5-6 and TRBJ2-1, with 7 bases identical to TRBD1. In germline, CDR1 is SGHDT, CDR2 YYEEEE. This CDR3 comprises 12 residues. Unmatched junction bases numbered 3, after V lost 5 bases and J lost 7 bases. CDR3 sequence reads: CASRKQGNEQFF. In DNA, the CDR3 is TGTGCCAGCAGGAAACAGGGGAATGAGCAGTTCTTC.

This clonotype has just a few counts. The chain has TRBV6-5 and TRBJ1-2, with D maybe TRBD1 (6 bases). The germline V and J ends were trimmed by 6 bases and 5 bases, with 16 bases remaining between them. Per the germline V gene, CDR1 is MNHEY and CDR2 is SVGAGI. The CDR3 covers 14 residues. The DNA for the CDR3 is TGTGCCAGCAGACTTCAGGGGCCGGCATATGGCTACACCTTC. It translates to CASRLQGPAYGYTF.